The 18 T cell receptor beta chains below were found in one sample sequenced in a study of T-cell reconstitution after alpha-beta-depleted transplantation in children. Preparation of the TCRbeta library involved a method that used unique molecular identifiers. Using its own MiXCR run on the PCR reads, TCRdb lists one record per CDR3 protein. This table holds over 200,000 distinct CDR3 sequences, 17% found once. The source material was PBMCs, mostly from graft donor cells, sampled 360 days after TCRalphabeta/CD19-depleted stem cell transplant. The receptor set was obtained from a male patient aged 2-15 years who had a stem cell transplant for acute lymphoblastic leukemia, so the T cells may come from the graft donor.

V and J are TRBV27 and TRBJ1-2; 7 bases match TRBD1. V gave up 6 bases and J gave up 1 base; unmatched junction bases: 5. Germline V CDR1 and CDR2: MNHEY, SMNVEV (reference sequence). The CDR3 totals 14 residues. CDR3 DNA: TGTGCCAGCAGGGGGACAGCCCATAACTATGGCTACACCTTC. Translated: CASRGTAHNYGYTF.

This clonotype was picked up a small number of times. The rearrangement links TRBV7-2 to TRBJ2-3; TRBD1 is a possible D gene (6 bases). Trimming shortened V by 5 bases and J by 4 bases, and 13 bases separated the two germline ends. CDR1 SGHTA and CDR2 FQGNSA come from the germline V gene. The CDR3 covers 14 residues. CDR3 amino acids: CASSPRGRSDTQYF. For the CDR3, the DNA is TGTGCCAGCAGCCCCAGGGGCAGGTCAGATACGCAGTATTTT.

This CDR3 reads CASSSNSYEQFF. The CDR3, as DNA: TGTGCCAGCAGTTCGAACTCCTACGAGCAGTTCTTC. The gene calls are TRBV27 and TRBJ2-7; D is ambiguous. The J call may not be correct, given that the DNA end is closer to TRBJ2-1. CDR1 and CDR2 (germline): MNHEY, SMNVEV (reference sequence). The CDR3 has 12 residues.

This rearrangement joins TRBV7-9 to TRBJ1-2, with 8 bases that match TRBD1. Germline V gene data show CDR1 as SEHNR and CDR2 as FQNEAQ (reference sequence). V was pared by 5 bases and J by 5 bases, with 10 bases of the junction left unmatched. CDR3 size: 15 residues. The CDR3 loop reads CASSPQTGAPYGYTF. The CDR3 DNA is TGTGCCAGCAGCCCACAGACAGGGGCCCCTTATGGCTACACCTTC.

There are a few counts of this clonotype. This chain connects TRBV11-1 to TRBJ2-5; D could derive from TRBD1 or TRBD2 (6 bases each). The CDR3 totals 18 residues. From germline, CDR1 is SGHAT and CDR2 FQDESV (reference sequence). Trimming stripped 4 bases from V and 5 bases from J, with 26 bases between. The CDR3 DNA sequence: TGTGCCAGCAGCTCCGGACAGTTTACGGGGGAGTGGATGGAGACCCAGTACTTC. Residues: CASSSGQFTGEWMETQYF.

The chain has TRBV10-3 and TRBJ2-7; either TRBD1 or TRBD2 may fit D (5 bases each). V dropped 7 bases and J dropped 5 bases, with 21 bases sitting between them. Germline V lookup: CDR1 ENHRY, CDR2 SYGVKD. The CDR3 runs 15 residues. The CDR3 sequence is CAIMARAVGDDEQYF. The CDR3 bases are TGTGCCATCATGGCCAGGGCGGTAGGGGACGACGAGCAGTACTTC.

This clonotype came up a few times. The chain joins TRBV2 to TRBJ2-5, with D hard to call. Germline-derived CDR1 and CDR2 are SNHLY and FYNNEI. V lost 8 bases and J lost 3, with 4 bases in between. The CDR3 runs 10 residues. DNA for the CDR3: TGTGCCAGCCTCAAAGAGACCCAGTACTTC. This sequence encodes CASLKETQYF.

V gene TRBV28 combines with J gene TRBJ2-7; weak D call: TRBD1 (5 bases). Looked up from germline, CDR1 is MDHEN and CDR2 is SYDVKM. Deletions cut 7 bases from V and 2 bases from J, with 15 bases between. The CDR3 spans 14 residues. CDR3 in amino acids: CASTKMGRAYEQYF. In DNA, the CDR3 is TGTGCCAGCACCAAGATGGGCAGGGCCTACGAGCAGTACTTC.

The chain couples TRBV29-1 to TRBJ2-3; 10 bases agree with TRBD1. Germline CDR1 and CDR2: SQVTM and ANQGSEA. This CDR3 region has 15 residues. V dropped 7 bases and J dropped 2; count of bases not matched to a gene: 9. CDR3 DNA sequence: TGCAGCGGGTCTCCGGGACAGGGGTACACAGATACGCAGTATTTT. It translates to CSGSPGQGYTDTQYF.

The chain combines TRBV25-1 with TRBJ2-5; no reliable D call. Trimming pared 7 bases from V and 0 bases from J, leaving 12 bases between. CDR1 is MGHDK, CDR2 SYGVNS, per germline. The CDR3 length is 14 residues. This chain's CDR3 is CASNGPRYQETQYF. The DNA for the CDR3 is TGTGCCAGCAACGGCCCCCGTTACCAAGAGACCCAGTACTTC.

CDR3: CASSRTAATDTQYF. In DNA, the CDR3 is TGTGCCAGCAGCCGGACAGCTGCGACAGATACGCAGTATTTT. V usage is TRBV11-2 and J usage is TRBJ2-3; weak D call: TRBD1 (6 bases). Trimming shortened V by 5 bases and J by 3 bases, and 12 bases separated the two germline ends. Germline values: CDR1 SGHAT, CDR2 FQNNGV. The CDR3 loop spans 14 amino acids.

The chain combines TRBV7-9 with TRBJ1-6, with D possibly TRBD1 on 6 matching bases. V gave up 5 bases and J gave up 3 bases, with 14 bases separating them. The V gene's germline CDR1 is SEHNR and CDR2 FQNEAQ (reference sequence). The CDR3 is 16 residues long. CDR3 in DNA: TGTGCCAGCAGCCCCGGACAGACTGTCTATAATTCACCCCTCCACTTT. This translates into CASSPGQTVYNSPLHF.

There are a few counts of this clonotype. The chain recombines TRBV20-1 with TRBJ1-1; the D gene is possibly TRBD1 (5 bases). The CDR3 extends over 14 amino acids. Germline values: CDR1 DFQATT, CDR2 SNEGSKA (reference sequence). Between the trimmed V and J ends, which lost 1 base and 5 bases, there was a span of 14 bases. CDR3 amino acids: CSARVDSLGTEAFF. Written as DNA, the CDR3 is TGCAGTGCTAGAGTTGACAGTTTAGGGACTGAAGCTTTCTTT.

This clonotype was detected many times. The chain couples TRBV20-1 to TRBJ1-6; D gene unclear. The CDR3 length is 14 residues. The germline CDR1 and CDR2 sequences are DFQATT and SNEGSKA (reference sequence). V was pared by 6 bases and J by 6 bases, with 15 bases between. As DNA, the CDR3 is TGCAGTGCGCGGTTTCGGGGTACTAATTCACCCCTCCACTTT. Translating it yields CSARFRGTNSPLHF.

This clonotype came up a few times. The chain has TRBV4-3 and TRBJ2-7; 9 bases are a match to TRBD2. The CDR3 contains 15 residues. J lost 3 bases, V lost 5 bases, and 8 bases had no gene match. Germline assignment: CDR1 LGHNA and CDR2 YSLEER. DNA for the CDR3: TGCGCCAGCAGCGATAATAGCGGGAGTCTCTACGAGCAGTACTTC. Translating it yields CASSDNSGSLYEQYF.

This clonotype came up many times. The CDR3 region is CASSLILSETQYF. The DNA of the CDR3 is TGCGCCAGCAGCTTGATCCTAAGTGAGACCCAGTACTTC. The chain carries TRBV5-1 and TRBJ2-5; no reliable D call. There are 13 residues in the CDR3. CDR1 is SGHRS, CDR2 YFSETQ, per germline. Trimming pared 1 base from V and 5 bases from J, leaving 9 bases between.

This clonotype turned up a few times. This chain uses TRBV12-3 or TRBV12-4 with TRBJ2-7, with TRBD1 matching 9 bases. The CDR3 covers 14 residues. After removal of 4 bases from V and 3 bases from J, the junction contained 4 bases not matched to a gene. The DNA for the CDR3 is TGTGCCAGCAGTTCCCGGGACAGGGTCTACGAGCAGTACTTC. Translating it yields CASSSRDRVYEQYF.

The CDR3 nucleotides read TGTGCCAGCAGCTTCATCGGACGGGACACGGCTGAAGCTTTCTTT. Translating gives CASSFIGRDTAEAFF. The chain couples TRBV4-2 to TRBJ1-1; a weak D match, TRBD1 (6 bases). Trimming shortened V by 5 bases and J by 6 bases, and 19 bases separated the two germline ends. The CDR3 has 15 amino acids. Germline CDR1 is LGHNA and CDR2 is YNFKEQ.